The next 22 T cell receptor beta chains were all read from a single sample in a study of blood T cell repertoires in COVID-19. TCRdb keeps only in-frame clones here, not all; method: immunoSEQ multiplex PCR. Among 140,000 or so clones listed, about 87% were seen once. The sequenced material came from peripheral blood. The receptors were gathered from a woman aged 80 or over with acute or convalescent COVID-19.

The CDR3 DNA reads TGTGCCAGTAGTAACAGGGAGTGGAAAGGCTACACCTTC. Its protein product is CASSNREWKGYTF. The genes are TRBV19 and TRBJ1-2, with a possible D match to TRBD1 (6 bases). The V end lost 4 bases, the J end lost 8 bases, and 14 bases lay between the germline ends. Germline CDR1 is LNHDA and CDR2 is SQIVND (reference sequence). The CDR3 sequence is 13 residues long.

This clone came up once. CDR3 in amino acids: CASSDQRGPGEQYF. The CDR3 DNA reads as TGTGCCAGCAGTGACCAGCGGGGGCCCGGGGAGCAGTACTTC. The chain uses TRBV6-1 and TRBJ2-7, with TRBD2 matching over 8 bases. The CDR3 has 14 residues. Germline values: CDR1 MNHNS, CDR2 SASEGT. The J segment lost 7 bases and the V segment lost 3 bases, leaving 8 bases of the junction unmatched.

This sequence joins TRBV4-2 and TRBJ1-4, with TRBD1 matching 7 bases. V lost 3 bases and J lost 5; bases outside the gene matches: 6. CDR3 length: 15 amino acids. Per the germline V gene, CDR1 is LGHNA and CDR2 is YNFKEQ. In nucleotides, the CDR3 is TGTGCCAGCAGCCAGCCAGGGGGTGCCAATGAAAAACTGTTTTTT. Its protein is CASSQPGGANEKLFF.

The chain combines TRBV7-8 with TRBJ1-6; no clear D. This CDR3 comprises 14 residues. Trimming removed 1 base at V and 8 bases at J, with 9 bases between. Germline-derived CDR1 and CDR2 are SGHVS and FQNEAQ. CDR3 nucleotide sequence: TGTGCCAGCAGCTTAGAGGTCAGGTATTCACCCCTCCACTTT. Amino acid sequence: CASSLEVRYSPLHF.

This clone occurred once. The chain employs TRBV5-4 and TRBJ2-3; 11 nucleotides align to TRBD2. V lost 2 bases and J lost 4; bases outside the gene matches: 3. The germline V gene encodes CDR1 SGHNT and CDR2 YYREEE (reference sequence). The CDR3 runs 15 residues. The CDR3 DNA sequence: TGTGCCAGCAGCTTAGTAGCGGGGGGGGCAGATACGCAGTATTTT. This sequence encodes CASSLVAGGADTQYF.

This clone was seen just once. The chain employs TRBV18 and TRBJ2-7; TRBD1 is a possible D gene (7 bases). Looked up from germline, CDR1 is KGHSH and CDR2 is LQKENI. The CDR3 consists of 16 residues. Between the trimmed V and J ends, which lost 3 bases and 2 bases, there was a span of 17 bases. CDR3 in amino acids: CASSPPGRGVTYEQYF. In DNA, the CDR3 is TGTGCCAGCTCACCGCCAGGCAGGGGGGTAACCTACGAGCAGTACTTC.

The V and J genes are TRBV5-6 and TRBJ1-1; D is perhaps TRBD1 (6 bases). This CDR3 comprises 16 residues. Trimming pared 3 bases from V and 3 bases from J, leaving 18 bases between. Germline lookup yields CDR1 SGHDT and CDR2 YYEEEE. This CDR3 is CASSSFAPGVHTEAFF. CDR3 bases: TGTGCCAGCAGCTCTTTCGCTCCAGGGGTTCACACTGAAGCTTTCTTT.

The chain joins TRBV5-4 to TRBJ1-2, with a possible D match to TRBD1 (6 bases). Germline assignment: CDR1 SGHNT and CDR2 YYREEE (reference sequence). The CDR3 is 15 residues long. Trimming removed 2 bases from V and 6 bases from J, with 17 bases in between. This chain's CDR3 is CASSFSWGRDHGYTF. The CDR3 DNA sequence: TGTGCCAGCAGCTTTAGCTGGGGGCGCGACCATGGCTACACCTTC. Using reference TRBV5-4 and TRBJ1-2 for the parts outside the CDR3, the full variable domain is ETGVTQSPTHLIKTRGQQVTLRCSSQSGHNTVSWYQQALGQGPQFIFQYYREEENGRGNFPPRFSGLQFPNYSSELNVNALELDDSALYLCASSFSWGRDHGYTFGSGTRLTVV.

The rearrangement joins TRBV9 to TRBJ2-5, with D unresolved. The CDR3 is made up of 14 amino acids. The ends were cut back, 0 bases at V and 2 bases at J, with 8 bases in the middle. Germline V gene sequence: CDR1 SGDLS, CDR2 YYNGEE. The CDR3 sequence: CASSVGGRQETQYF. CDR3 nucleotide sequence: TGTGCCAGCAGCGTAGGAGGAAGACAAGAGACCCAGTACTTC.

The J gene is TRBJ2-7, the V gene TRBV29-1; 9 bases match TRBD1. Per germline, CDR1 SQVTM and CDR2 ANQGSEA. The ends lost 5 bases at V and 3 bases at J; junction bases unmatched: 5. The CDR3 is 13 amino acids. The CDR3 sequence is CSVFWTGDYEQYF. The CDR3 nucleotides read TGCAGCGTTTTCTGGACAGGGGACTACGAGCAGTACTTC.

V usage is TRBV6-5 and J usage is TRBJ2-5, with TRBD2 identical over 8 bases. The CDR3 length is 13 residues. Germline values: CDR1 MNHEY, CDR2 SVGAGI. The ends lost 7 bases at V and 2 bases at J; junction bases unmatched: 3. As DNA, the CDR3 is TGTGCCAGCAACGGGGGGGGGCAAGAGACCCAGTACTTC. Its translation: CASNGGGQETQYF.

This chain links TRBV5-1 with TRBJ1-1, with D possibly matching TRBD1 (6 bases). Trimming pared 0 bases from V and 4 bases from J, leaving 13 bases between. The CDR3 contains 15 residues. In germline, CDR1 is SGHRS, CDR2 YFSETQ. In DNA form, the CDR3 reads TGCGCCAGCAGCTTGGAGCGGCCAGGGGTCACTGAAGCTTTCTTT. This codes for CASSLERPGVTEAFF.

This chain connects TRBV30 to TRBJ2-3, with a tentative D call TRBD1 (5 bases). CDR3 size: 12 residues. The ends were cut back, 7 bases at V and 3 bases at J, with 11 bases in the middle. Germline loops: CDR1 GTSNPN, CDR2 SVGIG (reference sequence). The CDR3 protein is CALTQGTDTQYF. The CDR3, as DNA: TGTGCCTTGACGCAGGGAACAGATACGCAGTATTTT.

The rearrangement uses TRBV30 and TRBJ2-5, with 7 bases fitting TRBD2. CDR1 and CDR2 (germline): GTSNPN, SVGIG (reference sequence). The CDR3 length is 14 residues. V gave up 3 bases and J gave up 5 bases; unmatched junction bases: 9. CDR3 protein: CAWRTGLTGETQYF. Here the CDR3 DNA reads TGTGCCTGGAGGACGGGACTAACCGGGGAGACCCAGTACTTC.

V and J are TRBV24-1 and TRBJ2-1, with 8 positions matching TRBD2. The J segment lost 6 bases and the V segment lost 4 bases, leaving 7 bases of the junction unmatched. The CDR3 loop spans 15 amino acids. Germline values: CDR1 KGHDR, CDR2 SFDVKD. The CDR3 protein is CATSDPRTSGNEQFF. CDR3 bases: TGTGCCACCAGTGACCCCCGAACTAGCGGCAATGAGCAGTTCTTC.

The chain uses TRBV19 and TRBJ1-1, with TRBD1 matching 7 bases. V dropped 6 bases and J dropped 3; count of bases not matched to a gene: 7. This CDR3 spans 14 amino acids. Germline assignment: CDR1 LNHDA and CDR2 SQIVND (reference sequence). The CDR3 DNA follows: TGTGCCAGTAGCGACAGGGCTAGGGACACTGAAGCTTTCTTT. Its translation: CASSDRARDTEAFF.

The genes are TRBV7-9 and TRBJ2-5, with 8 bases that match TRBD1. Trimming at V came to 4 bases and at J to 4 bases, leaving 5 bases not matched to a gene. This CDR3 has 14 amino acids. Germline V CDR1 and CDR2: SEHNR, FQNEAQ (reference sequence). The CDR3 bases are TGTGCCAGCAGCTCACAGGGGGTGCGAGAGACCCAGTACTTC. It is translated as CASSSQGVRETQYF.

The gene calls are TRBV21-1 and TRBJ1-1; whether TRBD1, the table's D call, matches the DNA was not checked. TRBV21-1 is shown as a pseudogene. The CDR3 spans 15 residues. This chain's CDR3 is CASSGDRGKGTEAFF. The CDR3 region has the DNA TGTGCCAGCAGCGGGGACAGGGGGAAGGGCACTGAAGCTTTCTTT.

The V and J genes are TRBV20-1 and TRBJ1-4; D unresolved. V lost 3 bases, J lost 3 bases, and 8 bases lay in between. Looked up from germline, CDR1 is DFQATT and CDR2 is SNEGSKA (reference sequence). This CDR3 is 13 amino acids long. The CDR3 sequence is CSASKPANEKLFF. As DNA, the CDR3 is TGCAGTGCTAGTAAGCCGGCTAATGAAAAACTGTTTTTT.

V is TRBV30 and J is TRBJ2-7, with D tentatively TRBD1 (6 bases). Trimming took off 0 bases at V and 0 bases at J, with 12 bases between the two ends. The germline CDR1 and CDR2 sequences are GTSNPN and SVGIG (reference sequence). The CDR3 length is 15 residues. The CDR3 nucleotides are TGTGCCTGGAGTGTACAGTGGGGGCTCTCCTACGAGCAGTACTTC. Translating gives CAWSVQWGLSYEQYF.

The chain is built from TRBV20-1 and TRBJ2-3; D is undetermined. CDR3 size: 11 residues. Germline loops: CDR1 DFQATT, CDR2 SNEGSKA (reference sequence). V was pared by 2 bases and J by 6 bases, with 6 bases between. In DNA, the CDR3 is TGCAGTGCTAGACCCTATGATACGCAGTATTTT. Translation: CSARPYDTQYF.

This sequence joins TRBV5-1 and TRBJ1-1, with 10 bases lining up with TRBD1. With V trimmed by 2 bases and J by 3 bases, 7 bases remained unmatched. Per the germline V gene, CDR1 is SGHRS and CDR2 is YFSETQ. The CDR3 consists of 16 residues. The CDR3: CASSFGTGVIDTEAFF. CDR3 bases: TGCGCCAGCAGCTTCGGGACAGGGGTTATCGACACTGAAGCTTTCTTT.